The 21 T cell receptor beta chains below all came from one sample that was sequenced in a study of blood T cell repertoires in COVID-19. Method: immunoSEQ multiplex PCR; TCRdb's copy keeps in-frame clones and lacks some. The table has about 170,000 clones, 84% seen once. The sample was peripheral blood. These receptors were taken from a human donor with acute or convalescent COVID-19. The donor label of this sample is uncertain.

The chain joins TRBV6-5 to TRBJ2-7; D possibly corresponds to TRBD2 (6 bases). Trimming left V 6 bases short and J 4 bases short, with 19 bases between. Germline lookup yields CDR1 MNHEY and CDR2 SVGAGI. CDR3 length equals 15 residues. The CDR3 region is CASSFRRAVGYEQYF. The DNA for the CDR3 is TGTGCCAGCAGCTTCCGGAGGGCTGTGGGGTACGAGCAGTACTTC.

This rearrangement joins TRBV12-3 or TRBV12-4 to TRBJ1-1; 9 bases map to TRBD1. V gave up 7 bases and J gave up 10 bases; unmatched junction bases: 7. The CDR3 runs to 12 residues. CDR3 bases: TGTGCCAGCAACCCGGGACAGGGAACAGCTTTCTTT. Translation: CASNPGQGTAFF.

This clone turned up a few times. The J gene is TRBJ1-1, the V gene TRBV30; no firm D call. Per the germline V gene, CDR1 is GTSNPN and CDR2 is SVGIG (reference sequence). The CDR3 runs 13 residues. V gave up 5 bases and J gave up 1 base, with 11 bases separating them. CDR3 sequence: CAWGKGGNTEAFF. CDR3 DNA: TGTGCCTGGGGCAAGGGAGGGAACACTGAAGCTTTCTTT.

The CDR3 nucleotides are TGTGCCAGCTGCGAGCAGGGGGCGCGTACCGGGGAGCTGTTTTTT. This codes for CASCEQGARTGELFF. The chain couples TRBV18 to TRBJ2-2, with 8 bases fitting TRBD1. Trimming at V came to 7 bases and at J to 5 bases, leaving 9 bases not matched to a gene. The CDR3 extends over 15 amino acids. CDR1 and CDR2 from the germline V gene are KGHSH and LQKENI.

The CDR3 loop is CSVRIGGHEQFF. The CDR3 nucleotides read TGCAGCGTCCGAATAGGGGGACATGAGCAGTTCTTC. The V gene is TRBV29-1, the J gene TRBJ2-1; D might be TRBD1 (6 bases). Looked up from germline, CDR1 is SQVTM and CDR2 is ANQGSEA. The CDR3 is 12 amino acids. Trimming stripped 6 bases from V and 8 bases from J, with 14 bases between.

The CDR3 DNA follows: TGTGCCAGCAGTCGAGGAGGGGGCAAAGAAAAACTGTTTTTT. The encoded protein is CASSRGGGKEKLFF. The J gene is TRBJ1-4, the V gene TRBV6-5, with 7 bases fitting TRBD1. The V gene end was trimmed by 5 bases and the J gene end by 8 bases; junction bases not matched to a gene: 8. The germline V gene has CDR1 MNHEY and CDR2 SVGAGI. The CDR3 loop spans 14 amino acids.

The table lists this clone with a count of one. The V call is TRBV9, the J call TRBJ2-7, with 9 bases lining up with TRBD2. Trimming cost V 4 bases and J 3 bases; bases outside gene matches: 8. CDR1 is SGDLS and CDR2 is YYNGEE in the germline V gene. CDR3 length: 15 amino acids. The chain's CDR3 is CASSTSSGAVYEQYF. CDR3 nucleotide sequence: TGTGCCAGCAGCACATCTAGCGGGGCGGTCTACGAGCAGTACTTC.

The chain couples TRBV16 to TRBJ2-7, with TRBD1 identical over 8 bases. The V gene's germline CDR1 is KGHSY and CDR2 FQNENV. The length of the CDR3 is 14 residues. With 4 bases clipped from V and 3 bases from J, the junction kept 5 bases outside the gene matches. CDR3 residues: CASSPSGQGYEQYF. The CDR3 region has the DNA TGTGCCAGCAGCCCCTCAGGACAGGGCTACGAGCAGTACTTC. Based on the CDR3 plus reference TRBV16 and TRBJ2-7, the full variable domain is GEEVAQTPKHLVRGEGQKAKLYCAPIKGHSYVFWYQQVLKNEFKFLISFQNENVFDETGMPKERFSAKCLPNSPCSLEIQATKLEDSAVYFCASSPSGQGYEQYFGPGTRLTVT.

The chain is built from TRBV6-5 and TRBJ2-5, with a weak D call TRBD2 (6 bases). Germline lookup yields CDR1 MNHEY and CDR2 SVGAGI. Trimming stripped 2 bases from V and 5 bases from J, with 9 bases between. CDR3 length: 13 residues. The CDR3 sequence is CASSYPGVETQYF. CDR3 nucleotides: TGTGCCAGCAGTTACCCGGGGGTGGAGACCCAGTACTTC.

J is TRBJ2-7 and V is TRBV2; TRBD1 matches 9 bases. The ends lost 7 bases at V and 6 bases at J; junction bases unmatched: 10. CDR3 length: 14 amino acids. Germline CDR1 SNHLY, CDR2 FYNNEI. CDR3 residues: CASTTGTGTSEQYF. The CDR3 DNA follows: TGTGCCAGCACCACCGGGACAGGGACTTCCGAGCAGTACTTC.

The rearrangement uses TRBV27 and TRBJ2-1, with TRBD2 identical over 13 bases. J was trimmed by 4 bases and V by 1 base; bases with no gene match: 4. Per germline, CDR1 MNHEY and CDR2 SMNVEV (reference sequence). The CDR3 has 17 amino acids. CDR3 nucleotides: TGTGCCAGCAGTTTATTAAGGACTAGCGGGGGTTACAATGAGCAGTTCTTC. Translation: CASSLLRTSGGYNEQFF.

The CDR3 here is CASSDRDRGRGEETQYF. The CDR3, as DNA: TGTGCCAGTAGTGACCGGGACAGGGGGCGCGGGGAAGAGACCCAGTACTTC. J is TRBJ2-5 and V is TRBV19; 12 nucleotides match TRBD1. V lost 5 bases to trimming and J lost 3 bases; unmatched junction nucleotides: 10. Germline V lookup: CDR1 LNHDA, CDR2 SQIVND (reference sequence). The CDR3 sequence is 17 residues long.

The chain combines TRBV11-1 with TRBJ1-4; 10 nucleotides line up with TRBD1. From germline, CDR1 is SGHAT and CDR2 FQDESV (reference sequence). This CDR3 spans 15 amino acids. After removal of 4 bases from V and 6 bases from J, the junction contained 5 bases not matched to a gene. The CDR3: CASSSRGTGDEKLFF. The CDR3 DNA reads as TGTGCCAGCAGCTCGAGAGGGACAGGGGATGAAAAACTGTTTTTT.

The rearrangement uses TRBV20-1 and TRBJ2-7, with D maybe TRBD2 (6 bases). V was pared by 3 bases and J by 3 bases, with 9 bases between. This CDR3 is 12 amino acids long. Germline CDR1 is DFQATT and CDR2 is SNEGSKA (reference sequence). The CDR3 sequence: CSASYGGYEQYF. DNA for the CDR3: TGCAGTGCTAGTTACGGGGGCTACGAGCAGTACTTC.

This rearrangement joins TRBV28 to TRBJ2-1; TRBD1 matches at 7 bases. The J segment lost 6 bases and the V segment lost 7 bases, leaving 12 bases of the junction unmatched. CDR1 is MDHEN and CDR2 is SYDVKM in the germline V gene. The CDR3 is 15 residues long. Here the CDR3 reads CASTFSRTGRNEQFF. CDR3 nucleotide sequence: TGTGCCAGCACCTTTTCCCGGACAGGTCGCAATGAGCAGTTCTTC.

This chain uses TRBV28 with TRBJ2-7; possible D gene TRBD1, 5 bases. The length of the CDR3 is 13 residues. Germline loops: CDR1 MDHEN, CDR2 SYDVKM. The V end lost 3 bases, the J end lost 5 bases, and 11 bases lay between the germline ends. The CDR3 DNA sequence: TGTGCCAGCAGTTTGGGGCATCTCGACGAGCAGTACTTC. This codes for CASSLGHLDEQYF. The complete variable domain, with remaining parts taken from reference TRBV28 and TRBJ2-7, reads DVKVTQSSRYLVKRTGEKVFLECVQDMDHENMFWYRQDPGLGLRLIYFSYDVKMKEKGDIPEGYSVSREKKERFSLILESASTNQTSMYLCASSLGHLDEQYFGPGTRLTVT.

The chain links TRBV7-8 to TRBJ1-1, with TRBD1 matching 9 bases. Germline V gene data show CDR1 as SGHVS and CDR2 as FQNEAQ. After removal of 5 bases from V and 3 bases from J, the junction contained 4 bases not matched to a gene. The CDR3 loop spans 14 amino acids. CDR3 nucleotides: TGTGCCAGCAGCCCCAGGACAGGGGACACTGAAGCTTTCTTT. It translates to CASSPRTGDTEAFF. Complete variable domain (other parts from reference TRBV7-8 and TRBJ1-1): GAGVSQSPRYKVAKRGQDVALRCDPISGHVSLFWYQQALGQGPEFLTYFQNEAQLDKSGLPSDRFFAERPEGSVSTLKIQRTQQEDSAVYLCASSPRTGDTEAFFGQGTRLTVV.

This rearrangement joins TRBV14 to TRBJ1-1; no definite D call. Germline V lookup: CDR1 SGHDN, CDR2 FVKESK. The V gene lost 4 bases and the J gene lost 0 bases, with 12 bases spanning the gap. This CDR3 is built from 15 residues. DNA for the CDR3: TGTGCCAGCAGCCTAATAACAGTACTGAACACTGAAGCTTTCTTT. This encodes CASSLITVLNTEAFF.

The chain links TRBV19 to TRBJ1-2; D is possibly TRBD1 (5 bases). This CDR3 is 13 amino acids long. The germline CDR1 and CDR2 sequences are LNHDA and SQIVND (reference sequence). Between the trimmed V and J ends, which lost 3 bases and 8 bases, there was a span of 13 bases. CDR3 sequence (DNA): TGTGCCAGTAGTATTACAGGTGCGCCAGGCTACACCTTC. Its translation is CASSITGAPGYTF.

J is TRBJ2-3 and V is TRBV2; perhaps TRBD2 as D (6 bases). This CDR3 has 14 amino acids. V was shortened by 8 bases and J by 2 bases, with 14 bases between the two germline ends. Germline loops: CDR1 SNHLY, CDR2 FYNNEI. CDR3: CASGGEIPTDTQYF. The DNA for the CDR3 is TGTGCCAGCGGAGGGGAGATACCCACAGATACGCAGTATTTT.

The chain is built from TRBV3-1 (or the pseudogene TRBV3-2) and TRBJ1-2, with 8 positions matching TRBD1. J gave up 8 bases and V 6 bases, and 11 bases lay outside the gene matches. The CDR3 consists of 14 residues. Germline CDR1 reads LGHDT; CDR2 reads YNNKEL (reference sequence). In DNA, the CDR3 is TGTGCCAGCAGTCTGCTCGGACAGGGCGGCGGCTACACCTTC. Amino acids: CASSLLGQGGGYTF.